What follows describes a single T cell receptor (beta chain). This record comes from a study of blood T cell repertoires in COVID-19. Sequencing used immunoSEQ multiplex PCR; TCRdb keeps in-frame clones, though not all of them. The sample includes about 270,000 clones, 86% of them seen just once. Among Cohort 3 donors, those recovered had two negative PCRs, clearance, or symptom resolution. The germline V gene encodes CDR1 GTSNPN and CDR2 SVGIG (reference sequence). V dropped 7 bases and J dropped 5; count of bases not matched to a gene: 16. The CDR3 sequence is 15 residues long. The sequence was collected from a woman aged 18-30 years who had recovered from COVID-19. J is TRBJ2-5 and V is TRBV30; TRBD1 aligns across 7 bases. The sample was PBMCs or T cells enriched from blood (not recorded which). The CDR3 reads CASELTRGGEETQYF. The CDR3 DNA reads TGTGCCTCAGAGTTAACCCGAGGGGGCGAGGAGACCCAGTACTTC.